Only a few counts were recorded for the clone carrying this TCR beta chain. This sample is part of a study of blood T cell repertoires in COVID-19. Looking at the study overall: Acute and convalescent COVID-19 samples came from the United States, Italy and Spain. From T cells, B-cell-depleted T cells, or PBMCs came the material, which was cDNA or gDNA.

The CDR3 extends over 15 amino acids. The V gene lost 1 base and the J gene lost 1 base, with 8 bases spanning the gap. Germline-derived CDR1 and CDR2 are SGHAT and FQNNGV. Original methodology: Amplification of reference gene primers provided the estimated nucleated cell counts. Clones were read by immunoSEQ multiplex PCR, and TCRdb kept only the in-frame ones, dropping some. V, J and clone size are taken as reported in that table, and D and trimming were inferred from the DNA itself. The table includes some 100,000 clones, roughly 90% detected once. Sample: peripheral blood. The chain combines TRBV11-2 with TRBJ1-3, with D maybe TRBD1 (6 bases). This TCR was sampled from a woman aged 55 to 70 with acute or convalescent COVID-19. The DNA of the CDR3 is TGTGCCAGCAGCTTAGGGCAGGGGTCTGGAAACACCATATATTTT. It specifies CASSLGQGSGNTIYF.